This T cell receptor beta chain came from a study of cytomegalovirus exposure and HLA in healthy donors. Findings of the study overall: Subsequent analysis found a tendency for first-cohort TCR clusters to co-occur within the 95 to 150 validation repertoires.

Concerning this clone itself: What it binds is not known.

Germline V CDR1 and CDR2: ENHRY, SYGVKD. This CDR3 has 17 residues. With 6 bases clipped from V and 4 bases from J, the junction kept 7 bases outside the gene matches. Some clones are missing from TCRdb's copy, which holds only in-frame ones; the method was immunoSEQ multiplex PCR. Among 250,000 or so clones listed, roughly 87% were seen once. This clonotype originated in a man between 18 and 29 years old in good health and CMV-seropositive. The V call is TRBV10-3, the J call TRBJ2-3; the match to TRBD2 covers 16 bases. The specimen sequenced was PBMCs. CDR3 sequence reads: CAISGTSGRAGADTQYF. CDR3 nucleotide sequence: TGTGCCATCAGCGGGACTAGCGGGAGGGCCGGGGCAGATACGCAGTATTTT.